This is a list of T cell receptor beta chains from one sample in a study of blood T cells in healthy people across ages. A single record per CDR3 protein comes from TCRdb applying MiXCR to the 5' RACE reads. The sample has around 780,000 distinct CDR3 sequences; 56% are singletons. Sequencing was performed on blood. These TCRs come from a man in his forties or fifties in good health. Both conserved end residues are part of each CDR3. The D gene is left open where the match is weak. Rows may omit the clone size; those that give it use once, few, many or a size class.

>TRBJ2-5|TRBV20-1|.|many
TGCAGTGCTAGAGTATCCGGGGAGACCCAGTACTTC
CSARVSGETQYF
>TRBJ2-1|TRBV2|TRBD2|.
TGTGCCATCCTAGCGGGAGAAGAAGGTGAGCAGTTCTTC
CAILAGEEGEQFF
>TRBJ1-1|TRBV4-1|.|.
TGCGCCAGCAGCCAAATGGGATGGGAGAACACTGAAGCTTTCTTT
CASSQMGWENTEAFF
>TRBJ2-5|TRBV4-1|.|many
TGCGCCAGCAGCCAAGTCCAGGTGGCAGGGGTGTACTTC
CASSQVQVAGVYF
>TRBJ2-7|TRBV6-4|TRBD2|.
TGTGCCAGCAGTGGCGGGAGCGGAACATACAATGAGCAGTACTTC
CASSGGSGTYNEQYF
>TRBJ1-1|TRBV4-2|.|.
TGTGCCAGCAGCCAAGATCTTGGCCTCACCTCTAGGGACACTGAAGCTTTCTTT
CASSQDLGLTSRDTEAFF
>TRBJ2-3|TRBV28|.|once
TGTGCCAGCAGCCCCCCGGGGAAACCAGGCACAGATACGCAGTATTTT
CASSPPGKPGTDTQYF
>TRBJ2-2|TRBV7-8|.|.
TGTGCCAGCAGCCCGATACAGGGTTCAACCGGGGAGCTGTTTTTT
CASSPIQGSTGELFF
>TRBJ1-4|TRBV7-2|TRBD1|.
TGTGCCAGCAGACAGGGGTCTAATGAAAAACTGTTTTTT
CASRQGSNEKLFF
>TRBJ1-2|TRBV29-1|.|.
TGCAGCGTGGGGGTTGGGGGTAACTATGGCTACACCTTC
CSVGVGGNYGYTF
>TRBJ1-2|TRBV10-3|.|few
TGTGCCATCAGTGAGGACAACTATGGCTACACCTTC
CAISEDNYGYTF
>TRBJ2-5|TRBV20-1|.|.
TGCAGTGCCAACACCCGGGTTCAAGAGACCCAGTACTTC
CSANTRVQETQYF
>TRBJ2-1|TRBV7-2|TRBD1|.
TGTGCCAGCAGCTTACAGACAGGGGGGGTTGCATCTCCGTACAATGAGCAGTTCTTC
CASSLQTGGVASPYNEQFF
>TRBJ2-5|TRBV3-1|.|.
TGTGCCGGCAGCCAACGCCATGAGCAGTACTTC
CAGSQRHEQYF
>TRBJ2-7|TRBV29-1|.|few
TGCAGCGTTGTCCGAAACTACGAGCAGTACTTC
CSVVRNYEQYF
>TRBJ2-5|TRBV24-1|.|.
TGTGCCACCGCCCAACGAGACACCCAAGAGACCCAGTACTTC
CATAQRDTQETQYF
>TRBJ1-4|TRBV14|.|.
TGTGCCAGCAGCCTTAACTGGAATAATGAAAAACTGTTTTTT
CASSLNWNNEKLFF
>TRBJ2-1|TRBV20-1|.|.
TGCAGTGCGACCGTGACAGCGAGCTCCTACAATGAGCAGTTCTTC
CSATVTASSYNEQFF
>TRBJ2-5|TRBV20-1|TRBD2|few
TGCAGTGCACTACTAGCGGGACGACAAGAGACCCAGTACTTC
CSALLAGRQETQYF
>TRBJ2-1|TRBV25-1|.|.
TGTGCCAGCAGTGAAGGTGGGGGGTCCTACAATGAGCAGTTCTTC
CASSEGGGSYNEQFF
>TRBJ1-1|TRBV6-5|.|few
TGTGCCAGCAGTTACCGGGGGGCGTTGGACACTGAAGCTTTCTTT
CASSYRGALDTEAFF
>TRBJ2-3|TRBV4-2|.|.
TGTGCCAGCAGCCAAGATGAGGGAGTTGACACAGATACGCAGTATTTT
CASSQDEGVDTDTQYF
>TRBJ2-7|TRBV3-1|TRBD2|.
TGTGCCAGCAGCCAGGGCGGACTAGCGGGGTGCGAGCAGTACTTC
CASSQGGLAGCEQYF